One sample yielded the 30 T cell receptor beta chains listed below, sequenced in a study of identical twins. Each CDR3 protein gets one entry after TCRdb re-called the 5' RACE reads with MiXCR. Among some 250,000 distinct CDR3 sequences listed, 9.5% to 15% were seen once. In addition, the sample was reused for a study of yellow fever vaccine responses in identical twins.

Sequenced sample: memory (CD45RO+) T cells sorted from blood. Source of these receptors: a woman aged 18-29 years in good health.

This clonotype came up many times. The chain uses TRBV6-2 or TRBV6-3 and TRBJ2-7, with TRBD2 matching 7 bases. From germline, CDR1 is MNHEY and CDR2 SVGEGT. The CDR3 extends over 14 amino acids. Trimming removed 4 bases from V and 3 bases from J; junction bases left unmatched: 6. CDR3 in amino acids: CASSWRGGNYEQYF. CDR3 coding DNA: TGTGCCAGCAGTTGGCGCGGGGGAAACTACGAGCAGTACTTC.

This clonotype was seen at least ten times. This chain connects TRBV4-1 to TRBJ2-4; 8 bases match TRBD2. The V segment lost 0 bases and the J segment 8 bases; nucleotides outside the gene matches: 6. Germline CDR1 MGHRA, CDR2 YSYEKL. The CDR3 extends over 15 amino acids. The CDR3 spells CASSQDQAGADIQYF. As DNA, the CDR3 is TGCGCCAGCAGCCAAGACCAAGCGGGAGCGGACATTCAGTACTTC.

This clonotype was recorded at least ten times. The chain couples TRBV6-5 to TRBJ2-2; D might be TRBD1 (5 bases). Germline values: CDR1 MNHEY, CDR2 SVGAGI. V shed 0 bases and J shed 2 bases, with 10 bases lying between them. The CDR3 is 16 residues long. The CDR3 DNA is TGTGCCAGCAGTTACTCGACAGAAATAAACACCGGGGAGCTGTTTTTT. Residues: CASSYSTEINTGELFF.

This clonotype was recorded many times. The rearrangement joins TRBV28 to TRBJ2-7; tentatively, D is TRBD1 (5 bases). The CDR3 is 16 amino acids. Germline-derived CDR1 and CDR2 are MDHEN and SYDVKM. Trimming stripped 2 bases from V and 0 bases from J, with 14 bases between. The CDR3 spells CASSLVLLGASYEQYF. The CDR3 DNA reads as TGTGCCAGCAGTTTAGTTTTGTTAGGGGCCTCCTACGAGCAGTACTTC.

This clonotype was counted at least ten times. The chain employs TRBV10-1 and TRBJ2-7; possibly TRBD1 or TRBD2 for D (5 bases each). The germline gives CDR1 WNHNN, CDR2 SYGVQD (reference sequence). The V end lost 11 bases, the J end lost 6 bases, and 23 bases lay between the germline ends. This CDR3 comprises 14 residues. The CDR3 is CADPWGSQAAEQYF. CDR3 nucleotide sequence: TGCGCCGATCCCTGGGGGAGCCAAGCAGCCGAGCAGTACTTC.

V gene TRBV18 combines with J gene TRBJ2-7, with TRBD2 matching over 12 bases. CDR3 size: 15 residues. V lost 2 bases to trimming and J lost 4 bases; unmatched junction nucleotides: 3. Germline V gene lookup returns CDR1 KGHSH and CDR2 LQKENI. The CDR3 DNA reads as TGTGCCAGCTCACCAAGGACTAGCGGGACGTACGAGCAGTACTTC. It yields the protein CASSPRTSGTYEQYF.

The chain joins TRBV2 to TRBJ2-4; weak D call: TRBD2 (5 bases). The CDR3 is 14 residues long. The germline V gene has CDR1 SNHLY and CDR2 FYNNEI. V was trimmed by 7 bases and J by 0 bases, leaving 10 bases between them. As DNA, the CDR3 is TGTGCCAGCAACCGGAGGAGAGCCAAAAACATTCAGTACTTC. Translating gives CASNRRRAKNIQYF.

This clonotype has just a few counts. V and J are TRBV30 and TRBJ2-1; either TRBD1 or TRBD2 may supply D (5 bases each). Per germline, CDR1 GTSNPN and CDR2 SVGIG (reference sequence). Trimming took off 0 bases at V and 9 bases at J, with 21 bases between the two ends. This CDR3 region has 16 residues. The CDR3 DNA reads TGTGCCTGGAGTGTGGGGACCCCGACTGTAAACGCTGAGCAGTTCTTC. It encodes CAWSVGTPTVNAEQFF.

The genes are TRBV11-2 and TRBJ2-1, with D perhaps TRBD2 (7 bases). The germline V gene encodes CDR1 SGHAT and CDR2 FQNNGV. This CDR3 region has 15 residues. The V and J ends lost 5 bases and 10 bases respectively, with 21 bases between them. The CDR3 region is CASSLRPGGQFEQFF. The CDR3 bases are TGTGCCAGCAGCCTTCGGCCGGGGGGACAATTCGAGCAGTTCTTC. The complete variable domain, with remaining parts taken from reference TRBV11-2 and TRBJ2-1, reads EAGVAQSPRYKIIEKRQSVAFWCNPISGHATLYWYQQILGQGPKLLIQFQNNGVVDDSQLPKDRFSAERLKGVDSTLKIQPAKLEDSAVYLCASSLRPGGQFEQFFGPGTRLTVL.

The rearrangement joins TRBV4-3 to TRBJ1-6; tentatively, D is TRBD1 (6 bases). Germline V CDR1 and CDR2: LGHNA, YSLEER. The germline V and J ends were trimmed by 5 bases and 5 bases, with 7 bases remaining between them. This CDR3 is 13 amino acids long. CDR3 sequence: CASSGQHNSPLHF. The CDR3 region has the DNA TGCGCCAGCAGCGGACAGCATAATTCACCCCTCCACTTT.

Here the CDR3 reads CASSLGTGGPDTQYF. In DNA, the CDR3 is TGTGCCAGCAGCTTAGGTACAGGGGGTCCCGATACGCAGTATTTT. The gene calls are TRBV7-8 and TRBJ2-3; 8 nucleotides align to TRBD1. The CDR3 has 15 residues. V dropped 1 base and J dropped 6; count of bases not matched to a gene: 6. Per the germline V gene, CDR1 is SGHVS and CDR2 is FQNEAQ.

Only a few counts were recorded for this clonotype. The J gene is TRBJ2-2, the V gene TRBV11-1; D is possibly TRBD1 (6 bases). The CDR3 runs 14 residues. V shed 2 bases and J shed 6 bases, with 10 bases lying between them. CDR1 is SGHAT, CDR2 FQDESV, per germline (reference sequence). CDR3 nucleotides: TGTGCCAGCAGCTTACTCAGGGGTGCCGGGGAGCTGTTTTTT. Translation: CASSLLRGAGELFF.

This clonotype was detected a few times. This rearrangement joins TRBV6-1 to TRBJ2-3; D might be TRBD1 or TRBD2, each matching 5 bases. V was trimmed by 8 bases and J by 4 bases, leaving 13 bases between them. The CDR3 is 13 residues long. The germline gives CDR1 MNHNS, CDR2 SASEGT. In DNA form, the CDR3 reads TGTGCCAGCCGCAGGTTGGGGGCAGATACGCAGTATTTT. Protein: CASRRLGADTQYF.

The table lists this clonotype with a few counts. The chain combines TRBV24-1 with TRBJ2-6; no clear D gene. This CDR3 has 14 amino acids. Germline V gene sequence: CDR1 KGHDR, CDR2 SFDVKD. The V and J ends lost 5 bases and 0 bases respectively, with 4 bases between them. The CDR3 DNA reads TGTGCCACCAGTGGGGTCTCTGGGGCCAACGTCCTGACTTTC. This codes for CATSGVSGANVLTF.

This chain uses TRBV5-1 with TRBJ1-4; D is unresolved. CDR1 is SGHRS and CDR2 is YFSETQ in the germline V gene. The CDR3 extends over 14 amino acids. V lost 0 bases and J 1 base, leaving 4 bases between the germline ends. Written as DNA, the CDR3 is TGCGCCAGCAGCTTGGATGGAACTAATGAAAAACTGTTTTTT. Translation gives CASSLDGTNEKLFF.

The sample holds a few counts of this clonotype. V is TRBV7-9 and J is TRBJ1-5; 10 bases match TRBD1. There are 14 residues in the CDR3. The germline V gene encodes CDR1 SEHNR and CDR2 FQNEAQ (reference sequence). V trimming: 5 bases; J trimming: 7 bases; junction bases outside the gene matches: 5. In DNA, the CDR3 is TGTGCCAGCAGCGCGACAGGGGGCGGGCAGCCCCAGCATTTT. Its protein product is CASSATGGGQPQHF.

This clonotype was recorded at least ten times. This chain uses TRBV4-2 with TRBJ2-3, with 14 bases matching TRBD2. Looked up from germline, CDR1 is LGHNA and CDR2 is YNFKEQ. The CDR3 extends over 18 amino acids. The trim removed 4 bases at V and 6 bases at J, leaving 12 bases unmatched. The CDR3 region is CASSPLGTSGGPGDTQYF. Written as DNA, the CDR3 is TGTGCCAGCAGCCCCCTCGGGACTAGCGGGGGCCCGGGGGATACGCAGTATTTT.

The chain links TRBV5-1 to TRBJ2-7; 10 nucleotides align to TRBD1. Germline loops: CDR1 SGHRS, CDR2 YFSETQ. Germline trimming cut 3 bases from V and 4 bases from J; bases unmatched to any gene: 13. There are 17 residues in the CDR3. CDR3 DNA sequence: TGCGCCAGCAGCTCGGGGACAGGGGTTGGATCTCGATACGAGCAGTACTTC. It encodes CASSSGTGVGSRYEQYF. The full variable domain, rest sourced from reference TRBV5-1 and TRBJ2-7, is KAGVTQTPRYLIKTRGQQVTLSCSPISGHRSVSWYQQTPGQGLQFLFEYFSETQRNKGNFPGRFSGRQFSNSRSEMNVSTLELGDSALYLCASSSGTGVGSRYEQYFGPGTRLTVT.

The chain recombines TRBV7-9 with TRBJ1-1, with 7 nucleotides matching TRBD1. J was trimmed by 1 base and V by 5 bases; bases with no gene match: 4. Germline values: CDR1 SEHNR, CDR2 FQNEAQ (reference sequence). The CDR3 has 14 amino acids. The CDR3: CASSPQGSNTEAFF. CDR3 DNA sequence: TGTGCCAGCAGCCCACAGGGGTCGAACACTGAAGCTTTCTTT.

This rearrangement joins TRBV5-6 to TRBJ2-7, with 12 positions matching TRBD2. The CDR3 has 17 amino acids. The V segment lost 4 bases and the J segment 4 bases; nucleotides outside the gene matches: 12. Germline assignment: CDR1 SGHDT and CDR2 YYEEEE. The CDR3 reads CASSTTSGLAGIYEQYF. The DNA for the CDR3 is TGTGCCAGCAGCACCACTTCAGGACTAGCGGGAATATACGAGCAGTACTTC.

This clonotype has a handful of counts. The chain couples TRBV7-2 to TRBJ2-3, with 10 bases lining up with TRBD2. V lost 3 bases to trimming and J lost 3 bases; unmatched junction nucleotides: 6. This CDR3 has 16 residues. Looked up from germline, CDR1 is SGHTA and CDR2 is FQGNSA. CDR3 loop: CASSFRAGGRTDTQYF. In DNA form, the CDR3 reads TGTGCCAGCAGCTTCCGAGCGGGGGGGAGGACAGATACGCAGTATTTT.

The table lists this clonotype with many counts. V gene TRBV6-2 or TRBV6-3 combines with J gene TRBJ2-2; D may match TRBD1 or TRBD2 (5 bases each). V dropped 2 bases and J dropped 5 bases, with 6 bases sitting between them. This CDR3 is 13 amino acids long. Germline V gene sequence: CDR1 MNHEY, CDR2 SVGEGT. CDR3 bases: TGTGCCAGCAGTTACGGGGGAACCGGGGAGCTGTTTTTT. Translated: CASSYGGTGELFF.

A few counts support this clonotype. The gene calls are TRBV11-3 and TRBJ2-3; maybe TRBD1 (5 bases). Germline assignment: CDR1 SGHNT and CDR2 YENEEA. The V end was cut by 1 base, the J end by 2 bases, with 13 bases between. This CDR3 contains 16 residues. CDR3 protein: CASSLGQGGVTDTQYF. CDR3 nucleotide sequence: TGTGCCAGCAGCTTAGGGCAGGGTGGTGTCACAGATACGCAGTATTTT.

Here the CDR3 DNA reads TGTGCCATCAGCTCATCAGGGGCTCAGGGGGCCAATGAGCAGTTCTTC. Protein: CAISSSGAQGANEQFF. The genes are TRBV10-3 and TRBJ2-1, with TRBD1 matching over 8 bases. Trimming cost V 6 bases and J 6 bases; bases outside gene matches: 13. The germline V gene encodes CDR1 ENHRY and CDR2 SYGVKD. The CDR3 sequence is 16 residues long.

This sequence joins TRBV5-1 and TRBJ2-1, with 7 bases fitting TRBD1. The CDR3 is made up of 15 amino acids. Trimming at V came to 5 bases and at J to 0 bases, leaving 5 bases not matched to a gene. CDR1 SGHRS and CDR2 YFSETQ come from the germline V gene. This chain's CDR3 is CASSEGQNSYNEQFF. The CDR3 region has the DNA TGCGCCAGCAGTGAGGGACAGAACTCCTACAATGAGCAGTTCTTC.

V gene TRBV19 combines with J gene TRBJ2-1; tentatively, D is TRBD2 (6 bases). Germline values: CDR1 LNHDA, CDR2 SQIVND (reference sequence). The CDR3 is 16 residues long. The ends were cut back, 6 bases at V and 0 bases at J, with 15 bases in the middle. The DNA of the CDR3 is TGTGCCAGTAGGAGGGAGGCGGCAATCTCCTACAATGAGCAGTTCTTC. The encoded protein is CASRREAAISYNEQFF.

This clonotype was detected only a few times. This chain joins TRBV28 and TRBJ2-7; unclear D gene. The CDR3 spans 12 residues. Germline assignment: CDR1 MDHEN and CDR2 SYDVKM. The germline V and J ends were trimmed by 2 bases and 7 bases, with 9 bases remaining between them. In DNA, the CDR3 is TGTGCCAGCAGTTTAACGGCGCGAGAGCAGTACTTC. It codes for CASSLTAREQYF.

This clonotype was seen only a few times. As DNA, the CDR3 is TGCAGCGTTGCAGCACTAGCGGCAAACAATGAGCAGTTCTTC. Protein: CSVAALAANNEQFF. This sequence joins TRBV29-1 and TRBJ2-1; TRBD2 matches 8 bases. CDR1 SQVTM and CDR2 ANQGSEA come from the germline V gene. The CDR3 length is 14 residues. The junction had 7 bases not matched to a gene; V was cut back by 4 bases and J by 5 bases.

In the case of this clonotype: The junction and the germline gene differ at one end; a read error may be behind it. CDR3 DNA sequence: TGCTGTGCCTTGGGAGCAGGGAGAGCTTCGTGGGAGCAGTACTTC. Protein sequence: CCALGAGRASWEQYF. The chain recombines TRBV20-1 with TRBJ2-7; TRBD1 or TRBD2 may be the D gene (5 bases each). Germline loops: CDR1 DFQATT, CDR2 SNEGSKA (reference sequence). This CDR3 contains 15 residues.

This clonotype was observed a few times. The rearrangement uses TRBV7-9 and TRBJ2-7; TRBD1 matches 9 bases. J was trimmed by 3 bases and V by 7 bases; bases with no gene match: 4. The CDR3 is 13 amino acids. Per germline, CDR1 SEHNR and CDR2 FQNEAQ (reference sequence). CDR3 residues: CASTRQGGYEQYF. The CDR3, as DNA: TGTGCCAGCACCCGACAGGGGGGCTACGAGCAGTACTTC.